This entry lists 21 T cell receptor beta chains sequenced from one sample in a study of chemoradiotherapy in HPV16-positive cancers. Assay used: immunoSEQ multiplex PCR; TCRdb lists only in-frame clones, some missing. The sample has 12,000 to 15,000 clones, around 90% seen once. Sequencing was performed on blood, taken from a patient who underwent chemoradiotherapy. The receptor set was obtained from a human donor with HPV-associated anogenital cancer.

The chain combines TRBV10-1 with TRBJ2-4; D is tentatively TRBD1 or TRBD2 (5 bases each). CDR1 is WNHNN, CDR2 SYGVQD, per germline (reference sequence). V was trimmed by 3 bases and J by 7 bases, leaving 13 bases between them. The CDR3 extends over 14 amino acids. CDR3 in amino acids: CASSDPGRRNIQYF. DNA of the CDR3: TGCGCCAGCAGTGACCCGGGACGTCGGAACATTCAGTACTTC.

The V call is TRBV6-5, the J call TRBJ2-5; 7 bases line up with TRBD2. The trim removed 6 bases at V and 4 bases at J, leaving 8 bases unmatched. Germline loops: CDR1 MNHEY, CDR2 SVGAGI. The CDR3 is 14 amino acids. CDR3 loop: CASRRAGVGETQYF. The CDR3 coding sequence is TGTGCCAGCAGGAGGGCGGGGGTGGGAGAGACCCAGTACTTC.

The chain couples TRBV11-2 to TRBJ2-7, with 10 nucleotides matching TRBD2. Germline CDR1 reads SGHAT; CDR2 reads FQNNGV. After removal of 6 bases from V and 2 bases from J, the junction contained 7 bases not matched to a gene. The length of the CDR3 is 15 residues. As DNA, the CDR3 is TGTGCCAGCAGTCCTCTTACTAGCGGGGCCTACGAGCAGTACTTC. Amino acids: CASSPLTSGAYEQYF.

The V gene is TRBV19, the J gene TRBJ2-5; TRBD2 matches at 15 bases. The CDR3 length is 17 residues. With V trimmed by 5 bases and J by 5 bases, 9 bases remained unmatched. Germline V CDR1 and CDR2: LNHDA, SQIVND (reference sequence). This chain's CDR3 is CASSYRTSGGAYETQYF. Here the CDR3 DNA reads TGTGCCAGTAGTTACAGGACTAGCGGGGGGGCCTACGAGACCCAGTACTTC.

The chain recombines TRBV5-4 with TRBJ2-3; 9 bases are shared with TRBD2. Germline V lookup: CDR1 SGHNT, CDR2 YYREEE (reference sequence). V dropped 2 bases and J dropped 6; count of bases not matched to a gene: 7. This CDR3 has 15 residues. The CDR3 nucleotides read TGTGCCAGCAGCTTCACAAGCGGGGGGAGGGATACGCAGTATTTT. Its protein is CASSFTSGGRDTQYF.

The V call is TRBV5-4, the J call TRBJ1-3; D is possibly TRBD1 (5 bases). The CDR3 sequence is 16 residues long. The germline gives CDR1 SGHNT, CDR2 YYREEE (reference sequence). Between the trimmed V and J ends, which lost 0 bases and 6 bases, there was a span of 16 bases. CDR3 protein: CASSLDSGLRENTIYF. CDR3 DNA: TGTGCCAGCAGCTTGGACTCAGGGTTAAGAGAAAACACCATATATTTT.

This chain links TRBV6-1 with TRBJ1-1, with TRBD1 matching over 7 bases. The CDR3 runs 14 residues. J was trimmed by 0 bases and V by 7 bases; bases with no gene match: 5. Germline CDR1 and CDR2: MNHNS and SASEGT. CDR3 nucleotides: TGTGCCAGCACCAGACAGGGCATGAACACTGAAGCTTTCTTT. The encoded protein is CASTRQGMNTEAFF.

This chain connects TRBV6-6 to TRBJ1-1, with 9 bases matching TRBD1. The CDR3 runs 14 residues. Germline-derived CDR1 and CDR2 are MNHNY and SVGAGI (reference sequence). Unmatched junction bases numbered 6, after V lost 6 bases and J lost 4 bases. The chain's CDR3 is CASRTGGAGTEAFF. DNA of the CDR3: TGTGCCAGCAGGACAGGGGGTGCTGGCACTGAAGCTTTCTTT.

The chain has TRBV7-2 and TRBJ2-3, with 9 bases matching TRBD1. CDR3 size: 14 residues. Unmatched junction bases numbered 0, after V lost 4 bases and J lost 1 base. Germline values: CDR1 SGHTA, CDR2 FQGNSA. The CDR3 DNA follows: TGTGCCAGCAGCTGGACAGGGGGCACAGATACGCAGTATTTT. It encodes CASSWTGGTDTQYF.

V usage is TRBV7-2 and J usage is TRBJ2-3; D is unresolved. V was pared by 5 bases and J by 2 bases, with 8 bases between. The V gene's germline CDR1 is SGHTA and CDR2 FQGNSA. The CDR3 is 13 residues long. CDR3 nucleotide sequence: TGTGCCAGCAGCCCAAAACCCACAGATACGCAGTATTTT. This translates into CASSPKPTDTQYF.

The genes are TRBV18 and TRBJ1-1; TRBD1 is a possible D gene (5 bases). This CDR3 comprises 14 residues. Germline CDR1 is KGHSH and CDR2 is LQKENI. The ends were cut back, 3 bases at V and 1 base at J, with 9 bases in the middle. CDR3 sequence reads: CASSPRTSNTEAFF. The CDR3 DNA follows: TGTGCCAGCTCACCGCGGACATCGAACACTGAAGCTTTCTTT.

The chain recombines TRBV30 with TRBJ1-1, with a weak D call TRBD1 (6 bases). Germline values: CDR1 GTSNPN, CDR2 SVGIG (reference sequence). The CDR3 loop spans 11 amino acids. V dropped 8 bases and J dropped 8 bases, with 15 bases sitting between them. CDR3 loop: CAGGRGGEAFF. The CDR3 nucleotides are TGTGCCGGGGGAAGAGGGGGAGAAGCTTTCTTT.

The chain links TRBV18 to TRBJ1-5; 8 nucleotides match TRBD1. The CDR3 totals 17 residues. Germline loops: CDR1 KGHSH, CDR2 LQKENI. The junction had 7 bases not matched to a gene; V was cut back by 2 bases and J by 1 base. The CDR3: CASSPRTGGGSNQPQHF. The DNA for the CDR3 is TGTGCCAGCTCACCAAGAACAGGGGGGGGGAGCAATCAGCCCCAGCATTTT. The full variable domain, its missing parts supplied by reference TRBV18 and TRBJ1-5, is NAGVMQNPRHLVRRRGQEARLRCSPMKGHSHVYWYRQLPEEGLKFMVYLQKENIIDESGMPKERFSAEFPKEGPSILRIQQVVRGDSAAYFCASSPRTGGGSNQPQHFGDGTRLSIL.

This chain joins TRBV9 and TRBJ2-3; 11 bases align to TRBD1. The germline V gene encodes CDR1 SGDLS and CDR2 YYNGEE. Trimming removed 0 bases from V and 6 bases from J; junction bases left unmatched: 9. This CDR3 is built from 17 residues. The CDR3 region has the DNA TGTGCCAGCAGCGTAGCCGAAGGGACAGGGGGACGGGATACGCAGTATTTT. It encodes CASSVAEGTGGRDTQYF.

The J gene is TRBJ1-1, the V gene TRBV7-8, with 7 bases identical to TRBD1. The J segment lost 2 bases and the V segment lost 5 bases, leaving 11 bases of the junction unmatched. The CDR3 spans 16 residues. Germline CDR1 is SGHVS and CDR2 is FQNEAQ. The CDR3 coding sequence is TGTGCCAGCAGCCCCAGAAGGACAGGCTACAACACTGAAGCTTTCTTT. Translation gives CASSPRRTGYNTEAFF.

J is TRBJ2-1 and V is TRBV11-3, with D perhaps matching TRBD1 or TRBD2 (5 bases each). In germline, CDR1 is SGHNT, CDR2 YENEEA. The CDR3 covers 16 residues. V was pared by 1 base and J by 1 base, with 11 bases between. CDR3 nucleotides: TGTGCCAGCAGCTTAGCGGGGCCCCTTTCCTACAATGAGCAGTTCTTC. As protein: CASSLAGPLSYNEQFF.

The V gene is TRBV10-3, the J gene TRBJ2-1, with no clear D. CDR1 and CDR2 (germline): ENHRY, SYGVKD. The CDR3 runs 16 residues. V was trimmed by 0 bases and J by 6 bases, leaving 15 bases between them. The CDR3 loop reads CAISESKGLGSNEQFF. The CDR3 DNA sequence: TGTGCCATCAGTGAGTCAAAGGGTTTAGGAAGCAATGAGCAGTTCTTC.

V and J are TRBV5-4 and TRBJ2-7; the D gene is possibly TRBD1 (6 bases). Germline CDR1 is SGHNT and CDR2 is YYREEE (reference sequence). Trimming pared 4 bases from V and 2 bases from J, leaving 10 bases between. This CDR3 has 13 amino acids. This CDR3 reads CASSRDTTYEQYF. The CDR3 DNA is TGTGCCAGCAGCCGGGACACGACCTACGAGCAGTACTTC.

The chain is built from TRBV9 and TRBJ2-5; D is possibly TRBD1 (6 bases). V was clipped by 0 bases and J by 5 bases, with 8 bases between them. Germline V gene data show CDR1 as SGDLS and CDR2 as YYNGEE. This CDR3 spans 13 amino acids. The CDR3 nucleotides read TGTGCCAGCAGCGTAGGACAGGCGGAGACCCAGTACTTC. Protein product: CASSVGQAETQYF.

The chain is built from TRBV7-3 and TRBJ2-1; weak D call: TRBD2 (6 bases). The CDR3 contains 18 residues. The germline V gene has CDR1 SGHTA and CDR2 FQGTGA. Deletions cut 5 bases from V and 0 bases from J, with 20 bases between. The CDR3 DNA reads TGTGCCAGCAGCCCGGGCGCGGGACGTCTTAGCTCCTACAATGAGCAGTTCTTC. Its protein is CASSPGAGRLSSYNEQFF. The full variable domain, in which reference TRBV7-3 and TRBJ2-1 provide the parts outside the CDR3, is GAGVSQTPSNKVTEKGKYVELRCDPISGHTALYWYRQSLGQGPEFLIYFQGTGAADDSGLPNDRFFAVRPEGSVSTLKIQRTERGDSAVYLCASSPGAGRLSSYNEQFFGPGTRLTVL.

The chain couples TRBV7-9 to TRBJ1-1, with 7 nucleotides matching TRBD1. This CDR3 region has 12 residues. The trim removed 6 bases at V and 7 bases at J, leaving 5 bases unmatched. CDR1 and CDR2 from the germline V gene are SEHNR and FQNEAQ (reference sequence). The CDR3 coding sequence is TGTGCCAGCAGTTCAGGGACAGTTGAAGCTTTCTTT. Protein: CASSSGTVEAFF.